The 21 T cell receptor beta chains presented below share a single source sample, sequenced in a study of blood T cell repertoires in COVID-19. Here immunoSEQ multiplex PCR was the method, and the copy in TCRdb shows in-frame clones only, minus some. The sample holds 40,000 to 45,000 clones, 80% to 90% seen once. The specimen was peripheral blood. The receptors were gathered from a human donor in a cohort sampled during active COVID-19.

The chain links TRBV11-2 to TRBJ1-3; D is uncertain. There are 14 residues in the CDR3. Germline CDR1 is SGHAT and CDR2 is FQNNGV. The ends were cut back, 8 bases at V and 3 bases at J, with 14 bases in the middle. The DNA for the CDR3 is TGTGCCAGCCGAGAGGCGGGCGGTGGAAACACCATATATTTT. Protein product: CASREAGGGNTIYF.

The rearrangement uses TRBV29-1 and TRBJ1-3; 8 nucleotides line up with TRBD1. The CDR3 is 12 amino acids. Germline trimming cut 5 bases from V and 8 bases from J; bases unmatched to any gene: 5. CDR1 SQVTM and CDR2 ANQGSEA come from the germline V gene. CDR3 protein: CSVYSQGDTIYF. Written as DNA, the CDR3 is TGCAGCGTTTATTCACAGGGGGACACCATATATTTT.

This clone was picked up one time. The chain has TRBV6-5 and TRBJ1-4; weak D call: TRBD1 (5 bases). This CDR3 is 14 amino acids long. Per germline, CDR1 MNHEY and CDR2 SVGAGI. Trimming cost V 8 bases and J 8 bases, with 18 bases left between them. The CDR3 is CASGGIQMGEKLFF. CDR3 in DNA: TGTGCCAGCGGGGGGATACAGATGGGGGAAAAACTGTTTTTT.

The rearrangement links TRBV7-9 to TRBJ1-6; D perhaps matches TRBD1 (5 bases). The V and J ends lost 3 bases and 7 bases respectively, with 16 bases between them. CDR3 length equals 16 residues. CDR1 and CDR2 (germline): SEHNR, FQNEAQ (reference sequence). The CDR3 sequence is CASSFSGPGENSPLHF. The CDR3, as DNA: TGTGCCAGCAGCTTTAGTGGTCCGGGGGAAAATTCACCCCTCCACTTT.

The genes are TRBV18 and TRBJ2-2; maybe TRBD2 (6 bases). The germline CDR1 and CDR2 sequences are KGHSH and LQKENI. The CDR3 has 16 residues. The ends were cut back, 2 bases at V and 3 bases at J, with 13 bases in the middle. This CDR3 is CASSPDGRLHTGELFF. Written as DNA, the CDR3 is TGTGCCAGCTCACCAGACGGGAGACTACACACCGGGGAGCTGTTTTTT. The variable domain in full, with the rest retrieved from reference TRBV18 and TRBJ2-2, is NAGVMQNPRHLVRRRGQEARLRCSPMKGHSHVYWYRQLPEEGLKFMVYLQKENIIDESGMPKERFSAEFPKEGPSILRIQQVVRGDSAAYFCASSPDGRLHTGELFFGEGSRLTVL.

The genes are TRBV7-9 and TRBJ2-1, with 14 bases lining up with TRBD2. V was pared by 5 bases and J by 8 bases, with 11 bases of the junction left unmatched. The CDR3 loop spans 17 amino acids. From germline, CDR1 is SEHNR and CDR2 FQNEAQ (reference sequence). The CDR3 loop reads CASSLQWGLAGDDEQFF. The CDR3 region has the DNA TGTGCCAGCAGCCTCCAATGGGGACTAGCGGGAGACGATGAGCAGTTCTTC.

This clone has just a few counts. The genes are TRBV4-3 and TRBJ1-3; possibly TRBD1 for D (6 bases). The CDR3 loop spans 16 amino acids. V was pared by 0 bases and J by 2 bases, with 11 bases between. Germline CDR1 reads LGHNA; CDR2 reads YSLEER. CDR3 sequence (DNA): TGCGCCAGCAGCCAAGATCCACGGACAGCTGGAAACACCATATATTTT. It codes for CASSQDPRTAGNTIYF.

The gene calls are TRBV4-1 and TRBJ1-1; tentative D call: TRBD1 (6 bases). This CDR3 spans 16 amino acids. Deletions cut 2 bases from V and 1 base from J, with 14 bases between. CDR1 and CDR2 from the germline V gene are MGHRA and YSYEKL. CDR3 bases: TGCGCCAGCAGCCAACAACCGGGACAACCGAACACTGAAGCTTTCTTT. Translated, it gives CASSQQPGQPNTEAFF.

V is TRBV19 and J is TRBJ2-5; D is uncertain. Germline V gene lookup returns CDR1 LNHDA and CDR2 SQIVND (reference sequence). Trimming cost V 7 bases and J 2 bases, with 11 bases left between them. This CDR3 is 13 amino acids long. Here the CDR3 reads CASKNRQQETQYF. DNA of the CDR3: TGTGCCAGTAAAAACAGACAACAAGAGACCCAGTACTTC.

The V gene is TRBV10-1, the J gene TRBJ1-1; 8 bases map to TRBD1. V was pared by 3 bases and J by 6 bases, with 9 bases of the junction left unmatched. CDR3 size: 15 residues. Germline V gene lookup returns CDR1 WNHNN and CDR2 SYGVQD (reference sequence). The CDR3 DNA follows: TGCGCCAGCAGTGATCCCACAGGGGGATTGGCTGAAGCTTTCTTT. Protein sequence: CASSDPTGGLAEAFF.

The chain combines TRBV28 with TRBJ1-2; 8 bases map to TRBD1. The germline V gene encodes CDR1 MDHEN and CDR2 SYDVKM. The CDR3 spans 15 residues. Germline trimming cut 4 bases from V and 5 bases from J; bases unmatched to any gene: 9. The CDR3 sequence is CASSYTGTGFYGYTF. The CDR3 DNA is TGTGCCAGCAGTTATACCGGGACAGGCTTTTATGGCTACACCTTC.

The V call is TRBV20-1, the J call TRBJ1-1; D remains unclear. V shed 4 bases and J shed 11 bases, with 11 bases lying between them. The CDR3 contains 10 residues. The V gene's germline CDR1 is DFQATT and CDR2 SNEGSKA (reference sequence). In DNA form, the CDR3 reads TGCAGTGCTACTGAATCGGGGGCTTTCTTT. It specifies CSATESGAFF.

Only one count was recorded for this clone. J is TRBJ2-3 and V is TRBV10-3, with 9 bases aligning to TRBD2. CDR1 and CDR2 from the germline V gene are ENHRY and SYGVKD. CDR3 size: 13 residues. After removal of 10 bases from V and 2 bases from J, the junction contained 4 bases not matched to a gene. CDR3 residues: CATSGRTTDTQYF. CDR3 nucleotides: TGTGCCACCAGCGGGAGGACCACAGATACGCAGTATTTT.

The chain joins TRBV5-1 to TRBJ2-3, with D perhaps matching TRBD2 (6 bases). Trimming removed 3 bases at V and 2 bases at J, with 16 bases between. The V gene's germline CDR1 is SGHRS and CDR2 YFSETQ. This CDR3 comprises 16 residues. The CDR3 region is CASSSGNSGNTDTQYF. CDR3 bases: TGCGCCAGCAGCTCTGGCAATAGCGGAAACACAGATACGCAGTATTTT.

V gene TRBV9 combines with J gene TRBJ2-7; TRBD2 matches 8 bases. This CDR3 has 16 amino acids. Germline trimming cut 4 bases from V and 2 bases from J; bases unmatched to any gene: 11. Germline V gene data show CDR1 as SGDLS and CDR2 as YYNGEE. The CDR3 nucleotides read TGTGCCAGCAGCTCCCGTGGGGGCGGGGGGACCTACGAGCAGTACTTC. It yields the protein CASSSRGGGGTYEQYF.

The chain's CDR3 is CAISEASGSYEQYF. The CDR3 DNA is TGTGCCATCAGTGAGGCTTCGGGGTCCTACGAGCAGTACTTC. This sequence joins TRBV10-3 and TRBJ2-7, with D perhaps matching TRBD2 (5 bases). There are 14 residues in the CDR3. Germline loops: CDR1 ENHRY, CDR2 SYGVKD. V lost 2 bases and J 1 base, leaving 9 bases between the germline ends.

V usage is TRBV7-8 and J usage is TRBJ2-7; TRBD2 matches 7 bases. From germline, CDR1 is SGHVS and CDR2 FQNEAQ. CDR3 size: 15 residues. The V and J ends lost 5 bases and 7 bases, in that order; junction bases with no gene match: 14. CDR3: CASSANSGRDVEQYF. The CDR3 region has the DNA TGTGCCAGCAGCGCCAATAGCGGGCGGGACGTAGAGCAGTACTTC. Supplemented by reference TRBV7-8 and TRBJ2-7, the full variable domain reads GAGVSQSPRYKVAKRGQDVALRCDPISGHVSLFWYQQALGQGPEFLTYFQNEAQLDKSGLPSDRFFAERPEGSVSTLKIQRTQQEDSAVYLCASSANSGRDVEQYFGPGTRLTVT.

DNA of the CDR3: TGTGCCAGCAGCTTAAATGGGCGAGACACAGATACGCAGTATTTT. Translating it yields CASSLNGRDTDTQYF. This rearrangement joins TRBV11-3 to TRBJ2-3, with D unclear. In germline, CDR1 is SGHNT, CDR2 YENEEA. Trimming left V 2 bases short and J 2 bases short, with 11 bases between. The CDR3 covers 15 residues.

The rearrangement joins TRBV15 to TRBJ1-1, with no clear D. Germline assignment: CDR1 LNHNV and CDR2 YYDKDF (reference sequence). Trimming cost V 1 base and J 9 bases, with 12 bases left between them. The CDR3 runs to 13 residues. The CDR3 nucleotides are TGTGCCACCAGCAGAGCCTTGCTCGAGCAAGCTTTCTTT. This codes for CATSRALLEQAFF.

The rearrangement links TRBV7-2 to TRBJ2-5, with D perhaps TRBD1 (6 bases). CDR1 is SGHTA, CDR2 FQGNSA, per germline. CDR3 length equals 15 residues. The ends were cut back, 3 bases at V and 6 bases at J, with 17 bases in the middle. The CDR3 DNA sequence: TGTGCCAGCAGCTTCAATACAGGGCCCGGGAAGACCCAGTACTTC. This gives the protein CASSFNTGPGKTQYF. The full variable domain, in which reference TRBV7-2 and TRBJ2-5 provide the parts outside the CDR3, is GAGVSQSPSNKVTEKGKDVELRCDPISGHTALYWYRQSLGQGLEFLIYFQGNSAPDKSGLPSDRFSAERTGGSVSTLTIQRTQQEDSAVYLCASSFNTGPGKTQYFGPGTRLLVL.

This sequence joins TRBV19 and TRBJ2-5; 10 bases match TRBD1. CDR1 and CDR2 (germline): LNHDA, SQIVND (reference sequence). The V gene end was trimmed by 1 base and the J gene end by 2 bases; junction bases not matched to a gene: 10. This CDR3 is built from 18 residues. The CDR3 reads CASSIGAGTGAGQETQYF. The CDR3 DNA sequence: TGTGCCAGTAGTATAGGAGCCGGGACAGGGGCCGGTCAAGAGACCCAGTACTTC.